This T cell receptor (beta chain) was identified in a study of shared clonotypes between healthy human individuals (dated by TCRdb to the early 2020s). General notes on the study: A couple of women and a few men aged 18 to 49 years were included in the cohort. For each donor, three plates each were used for CD4 naive and CD4 memory, two plates were used for CD8 naive, and one plate was used for CD8 memory. To estimate repertoire size and how much clonotypes are shared between individuals, the study performed deep sequencing of blood TCR repertoires from roughly five healthy adults. To increase sequencing depth and limit assay-specific biases, different laboratories used diverse techniques to prepare libraries and sequence TCR repertoires. Between about 0.9 and 10 billion PBMCs per donor were obtained by leukapheresis. Overall study results and their limits: Across a few donors, roughly 5.4% of naive CD4, around 3.5% of naive CD8, 2.3% of memory CD4, and approximately 0.42% of memory CD8 clonotypes were shared. Estimated clonotype richness was generally larger for naive than for memory subsets. Clonotypes shared by all four sorted-subset donors showed higher generation probabilities than non-shared clonotypes. Pairwise subsampling indicated that sequencing depth was expected to affect the degree of clonotype sharing among donors. The small number of donors limited the genetic and exposure-history diversity represented. Even with the large sequencing depth, rarefaction of the sorted-subset datasets indicated that sequencing was incomplete. Sampling was restricted to blood, and TCR repertoires in tissue are likely to differ from TCR repertoires in blood.

Donors were healthy HIV-negative adults with no recently reported acute infections or vaccinations. Only Caucasian adults living in Nashville, Tennessee, USA were represented among the donors. CD4+ T cells were enriched by magnetic negative selection; naive cells were then positively selected on CD45RA, and the negative fraction formed the memory subset. Blood was collected by leukapheresis, and PBMCs were isolated by Ficoll-Histopaque density gradient centrifugation and then cryopreserved in liquid nitrogen vapor phase. Analytical flow cytometry was used to check the purity and quantity of each magnetically sorted T cell population. Each sorted fraction had its genomic DNA isolated and then quantified by UV absorbance on a Nanodrop 2000c. Using the deep immunoSEQ assay, TCR CDR3 regions were amplified from genomic DNA by multiplex PCR. Extracted genomic DNA from each cell subset was spread evenly across all wells of several immunoSEQ 96-well plates, with each plate serving as a replicate. For sorted subsets, roughly 200 ng genomic DNA, equal to 30,000 or so T cell genomes, was loaded into each replicate PCR. Purified libraries were quantified with a Qubit 3.0 fluorometer, sized on a Bioanalyzer 2100, and re-quantified with the KAPA Library Quantification kit. Every immunoSEQ 96-well plate was sequenced on a dedicated single-read 150-cycle Illumina NextSeq 550 flow cell. The authors' analysis ran thus. The immunoSEQ output contained only junctional sequences without quality scores, so filtering could not match that applied to full-length reads. Sequences were annotated with PyIR, a Python wrapper for IgBLAST v1.9, using IMGT germline references to assign V/J genes and CDR3. Reads were filtered out if the reads had weak V/J assignments (E-value above 1e-6), no CDR3, stop codons, out-of-frame junctions, or ambiguous translated residues. V3J clonotypes were defined by identical inferred V gene, J gene, and CDR3 amino acid sequence. Percentage overlap between repertoires was calculated by dividing the number of shared unique clonotypes by the size of the smaller repertoire. RTK rarefaction, the Chao1 estimator, and Recon v2.1 estimates of unobserved clonotypes were used to assess repertoire richness. OLGA was used to compute generation probabilities for all TCRbeta clonotypes that the gDNA method yielded from a handful of donors. The immuneACCESS repertoire file appears here via TCRdb, limited to in-frame rearrangements. These files lack a portion of the clones; in checked studies, under half of the deficit traces to unresolved V genes, and the cause of the others is not known. That table is the source of V, J and clone size, and D and trimming were worked out from the DNA. This sample is represented by about 1.1 million clones; about 80% of them were singletons. Roughly 0.65% of the sample belongs to the ten largest clones.

In this sample, this clone turned up many times. Its recognized antigen is unknown. No per-base quality is available; no much larger clone lies one base away. From the cysteine up to the phenylalanine, the CDR3 has a length of 16 residues. Left in the record is the CDR3 DNA by itself, 48 bases read in frame from the first base. After removal of 0 bases from V and 4 bases from J, the junction retains 5 bases not matched to a gene. CDR1 and CDR2 were assigned from the germline V gene (reference sequence) as LNHNV and YYDKDF. This sequence uses TRBV15 and TRBJ2-3, and 9 junction bases match TRBD2. The TCR sequence derives from a man younger than 35 in good health. Some clones in this sample may be carry-over from other donors' samples. Sequencing was done on a sample of memory CD4+ T cells from PBMCs. This specimen's cell subset or site label, interpreted: CD45RA-negative fraction. The nucleotides are TGTGCCACCAGCAGAGATACGGCGGGAGGGCCAGATACGCAGTATTTT. Its translation reads: CATSRDTAGGPDTQYF.